This T cell receptor (beta chain) was captured by sequencing in a study of blood T cell repertoires in COVID-19. CDR1 is MDHEN, CDR2 SYDVKM, per germline. The CDR3 has 14 amino acids. The V end lost 5 bases, the J end lost 1 base, and 9 bases lay between the germline ends. Symptom resolution, clearance, or two negative PCRs marked the recovered donors of Cohort 3. Authors' data handling: By means of reference gene primer amplification, nucleated cell counts were estimated. The protocol was immunoSEQ multiplex PCR, while the TCRdb copy is restricted to in-frame clones and leaves out a portion. D and trimming come from the DNA, and the V and J calls and clone size come from that table. This sample has about 210,000 clones, with 81% found just once.

The rearrangement uses TRBV28 and TRBJ1-5; D is undetermined. This receptor was identified in a man aged 40-49 years who had recovered from COVID-19. Input material: PBMCs or T cells enriched from blood (not recorded which). In DNA form, the CDR3 reads TGTGCCAGCAGTCGGAGTAAGAGCAATCAGCCCCAGCATTTT. It specifies CASSRSKSNQPQHF.